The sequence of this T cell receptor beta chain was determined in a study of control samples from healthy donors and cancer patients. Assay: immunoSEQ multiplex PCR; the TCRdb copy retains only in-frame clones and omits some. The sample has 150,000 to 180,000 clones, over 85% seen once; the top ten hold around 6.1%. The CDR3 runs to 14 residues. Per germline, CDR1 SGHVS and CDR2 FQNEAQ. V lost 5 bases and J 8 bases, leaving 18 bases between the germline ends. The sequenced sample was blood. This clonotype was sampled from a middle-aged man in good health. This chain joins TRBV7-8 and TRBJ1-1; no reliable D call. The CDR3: CASSPTSPYLEAFF. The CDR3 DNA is TGTGCCAGCAGCCCCACGTCCCCATATCTCGAAGCTTTCTTT.